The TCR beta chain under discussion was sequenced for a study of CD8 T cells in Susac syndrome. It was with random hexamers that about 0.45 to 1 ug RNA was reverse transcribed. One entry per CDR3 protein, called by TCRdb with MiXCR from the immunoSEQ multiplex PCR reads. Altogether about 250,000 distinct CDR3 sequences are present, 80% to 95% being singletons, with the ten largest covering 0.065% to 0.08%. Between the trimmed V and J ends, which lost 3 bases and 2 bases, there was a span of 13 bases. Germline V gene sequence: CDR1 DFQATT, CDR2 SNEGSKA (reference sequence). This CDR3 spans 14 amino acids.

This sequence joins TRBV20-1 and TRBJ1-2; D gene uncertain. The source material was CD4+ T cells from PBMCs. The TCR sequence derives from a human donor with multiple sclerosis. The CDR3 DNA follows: TGCAGTGCTAGGGATCCGGGAGCCAACTATGGCTACACCTTC. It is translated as CSARDPGANYGYTF.